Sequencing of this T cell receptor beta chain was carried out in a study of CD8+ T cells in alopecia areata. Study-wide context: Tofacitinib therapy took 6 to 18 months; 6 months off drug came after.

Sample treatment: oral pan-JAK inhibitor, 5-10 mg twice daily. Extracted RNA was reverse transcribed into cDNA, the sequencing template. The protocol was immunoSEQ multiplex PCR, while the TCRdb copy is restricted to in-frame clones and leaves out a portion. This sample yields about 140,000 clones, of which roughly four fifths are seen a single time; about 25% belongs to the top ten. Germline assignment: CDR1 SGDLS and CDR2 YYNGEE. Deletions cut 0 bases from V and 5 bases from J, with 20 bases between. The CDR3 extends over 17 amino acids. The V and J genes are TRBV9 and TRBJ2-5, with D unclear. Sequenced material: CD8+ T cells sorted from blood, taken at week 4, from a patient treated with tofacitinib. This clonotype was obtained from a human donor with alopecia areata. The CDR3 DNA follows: TGTGCCAGCAGCGTAGACCCGGACCCCATCAACGTGGAGACCCAGTACTTC. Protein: CASSVDPDPINVETQYF.